A single sample gave rise to the 30 T cell receptor beta chains below, sequenced in a study of OX40 agonist ivuxolimab in advanced cancers. Profiled with immunoSEQ multiplex PCR; TCRdb holds only in-frame clones, not every one. The table shows nearly 110,000 clones, with 90% occurring only once. The sample here was CD4+ or CD8+ T cells sorted from blood, taken in a trial of the OX40 agonist ivuxolimab. These receptors all come from an adult with an advanced solid tumor such as melanoma, head and neck, liver or kidney cancer.

The chain has TRBV10-3 and TRBJ1-6; possibly TRBD1 for D (5 bases). V lost 6 bases and J 3 bases, leaving 12 bases between the germline ends. The CDR3 loop spans 15 amino acids. Germline values: CDR1 ENHRY, CDR2 SYGVKD. The CDR3, as DNA: TGTGCCATCAGGACCCTTGACAGCTATAATTCACCCCTCCACTTT. Its translation: CAIRTLDSYNSPLHF.

The chain recombines TRBV6-6 with TRBJ1-3, with no clear D. The CDR3 loop spans 14 amino acids. CDR1 is MNHNY, CDR2 SVGAGI, per germline (reference sequence). V was clipped by 5 bases and J by 0 bases, with 8 bases between them. CDR3 loop: CASSKVISGNTIYF. The CDR3 coding sequence is TGTGCCAGCAGTAAAGTGATCTCTGGAAACACCATATATTTT.

This rearrangement joins TRBV9 to TRBJ2-3, with 8 bases that match TRBD1. This CDR3 contains 14 residues. The J segment lost 2 bases and the V segment lost 4 bases, leaving 3 bases of the junction unmatched. The V gene's germline CDR1 is SGDLS and CDR2 YYNGEE. This chain's CDR3 is CASSQGQATDTQYF. The CDR3 region has the DNA TGTGCCAGCAGCCAGGGACAGGCCACAGATACGCAGTATTTT.

The rearrangement uses TRBV7-2 and TRBJ1-4; a weak D match, TRBD1 (5 bases). Trimming took off 0 bases at V and 8 bases at J, with 13 bases between the two ends. This CDR3 comprises 15 residues. Germline loops: CDR1 SGHTA, CDR2 FQGNSA. The CDR3 coding sequence is TGTGCCAGCAGCTTAGCAGGCAGGGTAGGGGAAAAACTGTTTTTT. It yields the protein CASSLAGRVGEKLFF.

This sequence joins TRBV19 and TRBJ2-7, with 7 bases matching TRBD1. Losses at the gene ends were 5 bases for V and 2 bases for J; bases not matched to a gene: 6. The V gene's germline CDR1 is LNHDA and CDR2 SQIVND (reference sequence). This CDR3 is 14 amino acids long. The CDR3 sequence is CASSFRQGAYEQYF. The CDR3 DNA reads TGTGCCAGTAGTTTCCGACAGGGAGCCTACGAGCAGTACTTC.

This chain joins TRBV5-5 and TRBJ2-2; TRBD1 is a possible D gene (5 bases). Trimming took off 0 bases at V and 4 bases at J, with 16 bases between the two ends. Germline loops: CDR1 SGHKS, CDR2 YYEKEE (reference sequence). The CDR3 sequence is 17 residues long. This chain's CDR3 is CASSLDGQGFGTGELFF. Written as DNA, the CDR3 is TGTGCCAGCAGCTTGGATGGTCAGGGTTTTGGCACCGGGGAGCTGTTTTTT.

V is TRBV28 and J is TRBJ2-3; D not certain. Germline CDR1 reads MDHEN; CDR2 reads SYDVKM. The CDR3 has 15 amino acids. V shed 3 bases and J shed 4 bases, with 14 bases lying between them. The CDR3 here is CASSFGSAASDTQYF. For the CDR3, the DNA is TGTGCCAGCAGTTTCGGGTCGGCGGCATCAGATACGCAGTATTTT.

V gene TRBV5-4 combines with J gene TRBJ1-6; D is unresolved. The CDR3 runs 15 residues. The germline V gene encodes CDR1 SGHNT and CDR2 YYREEE (reference sequence). Trimming stripped 2 bases from V and 9 bases from J, with 15 bases between. CDR3 coding DNA: TGTGCCAGCAGCTTTGTGGGGTACGCGGGTTCACCCCTCCACTTT. Translated: CASSFVGYAGSPLHF.

V gene TRBV30 combines with J gene TRBJ1-2; TRBD1 matches 10 bases. V lost 1 base to trimming and J lost 7 bases; unmatched junction nucleotides: 3. Germline CDR1 and CDR2: GTSNPN and SVGIG (reference sequence). This CDR3 is built from 13 residues. The CDR3, as DNA: TGTGCCTGGAGTGGACAGGGGGCGATTGGCTACACCTTC. Amino acid sequence: CAWSGQGAIGYTF.

The V gene is TRBV11-3, the J gene TRBJ2-5; TRBD1 might be the D (6 bases). Germline V CDR1 and CDR2: SGHNT, YENEEA. The V and J ends lost 1 base and 2 bases respectively, with 8 bases between them. This CDR3 contains 14 residues. DNA of the CDR3: TGTGCCAGCAGCTTAGGAAGGGGGCAAGAGACCCAGTACTTC. Translating gives CASSLGRGQETQYF.

The V gene is TRBV10-3, the J gene TRBJ1-1; D may be TRBD1 (6 bases). V dropped 10 bases and J dropped 4 bases, with 13 bases sitting between them. Germline loops: CDR1 ENHRY, CDR2 SYGVKD. The CDR3 length is 12 residues. The CDR3 DNA reads TGTGCCACCACAGGGTCAGGCACTGAAGCTTTCTTT. The encoded protein is CATTGSGTEAFF.

This clone was detected a few times. V and J are TRBV7-3 and TRBJ1-3; D remains unclear. Germline CDR1 SGHTA, CDR2 FQGTGA. CDR3 size: 15 residues. Trimming stripped 5 bases from V and 1 base from J, with 12 bases between. The CDR3 bases are TGTGCCAGCAGCCCTTACGGAGGTTCTGGAAACACCATATATTTT. Protein product: CASSPYGGSGNTIYF.

The chain has TRBV28 and TRBJ2-7; the D gene is possibly TRBD1 (6 bases). The V end lost 3 bases, the J end lost 2 bases, and 8 bases lay between the germline ends. CDR1 is MDHEN, CDR2 SYDVKM, per germline. CDR3 length equals 13 residues. The CDR3 DNA is TGTGCCAGCAGTTTTAACAGGGCCTACGAGCAGTACTTC. Translating it yields CASSFNRAYEQYF.

This chain links TRBV10-1 with TRBJ2-3; D remains ambiguous. Between the trimmed V and J ends, which lost 3 bases and 7 bases, there was a span of 8 bases. Per the germline V gene, CDR1 is WNHNN and CDR2 is SYGVQD (reference sequence). The CDR3 extends over 12 amino acids. The DNA of the CDR3 is TGCGCCAGCAGTGACTCCTTGTATACGCAGTATTTT. It encodes CASSDSLYTQYF.

The rearrangement joins TRBV6-4 to TRBJ1-2; TRBD1 agrees at 7 bases. CDR3 length equals 15 residues. Germline loops: CDR1 MRHNA, CDR2 SNTAGT. Germline trimming cut 2 bases from V and 6 bases from J; bases unmatched to any gene: 9. CDR3 sequence reads: CASSDTGQNLHGYTF. The CDR3, as DNA: TGTGCCAGCAGTGACACGGGACAGAACTTACATGGCTACACCTTC.

This clone was counted between two and nine times. The CDR3: CASSSSGTGSYEQYF. CDR3 nucleotides: TGTGCCAGCAGCTCATCCGGGACAGGCTCCTACGAGCAGTACTTC. This chain links TRBV7-2 with TRBJ2-7; the match to TRBD1 covers 8 bases. The germline CDR1 and CDR2 sequences are SGHTA and FQGNSA. The CDR3 has 15 amino acids. V was clipped by 4 bases and J by 0 bases; unmatched bases: 5.

V is TRBV7-9 and J is TRBJ2-3; TRBD2 is a possible D gene (5 bases). Germline CDR1 is SEHNR and CDR2 is FQNEAQ (reference sequence). This CDR3 has 14 amino acids. V dropped 7 bases and J dropped 5 bases, with 16 bases sitting between them. CDR3: CASTLGGGGDTQYF. The CDR3 DNA sequence: TGTGCCAGCACCCTAGGAGGAGGCGGAGATACGCAGTATTTT.

This clone has only a few counts. This chain links TRBV14 with TRBJ1-1; D gene ambiguous. V shed 2 bases and J shed 6 bases, with 13 bases lying between them. Germline V CDR1 and CDR2: SGHDN, FVKESK. The CDR3 extends over 14 amino acids. The CDR3 DNA sequence: TGTGCCAGCAGCCAAAGAGGGTCGGTAGCTGAAGCTTTCTTT. It codes for CASSQRGSVAEAFF.

V is TRBV5-1 and J is TRBJ1-1, with no clear D. The CDR3 loop spans 13 amino acids. Trimming stripped 2 bases from V and 3 bases from J, with 8 bases between. Germline CDR1 reads SGHRS; CDR2 reads YFSETQ. In DNA form, the CDR3 reads TGCGCCAGCAGCTTACTCGATGACACTGAAGCTTTCTTT. Translated: CASSLLDDTEAFF.

This clone was counted a single time. The V and J genes are TRBV7-9 and TRBJ2-5; perhaps TRBD2 as D (6 bases). This CDR3 region has 13 residues. Trimming took 5 bases from V and 5 from J, leaving 12 bases between them. Germline CDR1 is SEHNR and CDR2 is FQNEAQ (reference sequence). CDR3 coding DNA: TGTGCCAGCAGCCCACGTGGGGGGGAGACCCAGTACTTC. Its protein product is CASSPRGGETQYF.

The chain links TRBV5-8 to TRBJ1-1, with D uncertain. The CDR3 length is 13 residues. Trimming shortened V by 0 bases and J by 3 bases, and 6 bases separated the two germline ends. CDR1 and CDR2 (germline): SGHTS, YDEGEE. For the CDR3, the DNA is TGTGCCAGCAGCTTGGGGGTATACACTGAAGCTTTCTTT. Protein: CASSLGVYTEAFF.

CDR3 amino acids: CASSPAGVDRNGYTF. The CDR3 region has the DNA TGTGCCAGCAGCCCCGCAGGGGTGGACAGGAATGGCTACACCTTC. This chain links TRBV5-4 with TRBJ1-2, with TRBD1 matching over 7 bases. The V gene's germline CDR1 is SGHNT and CDR2 YYREEE (reference sequence). V trimming: 4 bases; J trimming: 6 bases; junction bases outside the gene matches: 12. This CDR3 is 15 amino acids long.

This clone was seen once. The chain links TRBV7-2 to TRBJ2-1, with TRBD1 identical over 10 bases. Germline V gives CDR1 SGHTA, CDR2 FQGNSA. Germline trimming cut 5 bases from V and 7 bases from J; bases unmatched to any gene: 8. This CDR3 is 15 amino acids long. CDR3 DNA sequence: TGTGCCAGCAGCGCTCGACAGGGGGCTTGGAATGAGCAGTTCTTC. Translation gives CASSARQGAWNEQFF.

CDR3 DNA: TGTGCCAGTAACGAAGGGCAGGGGAGAATTTATGGCTACACCTTC. It encodes CASNEGQGRIYGYTF. This chain joins TRBV19 and TRBJ1-2, with D possibly matching TRBD1 (6 bases). The CDR3 extends over 15 amino acids. V was pared by 7 bases and J by 5 bases, with 20 bases between. CDR1 and CDR2 from the germline V gene are LNHDA and SQIVND (reference sequence).

This chain uses TRBV7-9 with TRBJ2-7; D tentatively reads TRBD1 or TRBD2 (5 bases each). V was cut by 5 bases and J by 2 bases, with 10 bases left in between. The CDR3 runs 13 residues. In germline, CDR1 is SEHNR, CDR2 FQNEAQ (reference sequence). The CDR3 DNA reads TGTGCCAGCAGCACCTCGGGGCCCTACGAGCAGTACTTC. This translates into CASSTSGPYEQYF.

This chain joins TRBV12-1 and TRBJ1-2. TRBV12-1 is a pseudogene segment. The CDR3 sequence is 14 residues long. Here the CDR3 reads CASSFLEGDYGYTF. The CDR3 nucleotides read TGTGCCAGCAGCTTTCTAGAGGGAGACTATGGCTACACCTTC.

The chain carries TRBV2 and TRBJ1-3; 8 nucleotides agree with TRBD1. The V gene end was trimmed by 4 bases and the J gene end by 6 bases; junction bases not matched to a gene: 5. The CDR3 has 14 residues. Germline V gene lookup returns CDR1 SNHLY and CDR2 FYNNEI. CDR3 sequence reads: CASSGQGMVNTIYF. DNA of the CDR3: TGTGCCAGCAGTGGACAGGGGATGGTAAACACCATATATTTT.

J is TRBJ1-2 and V is TRBV7-2; D gene unclear. This CDR3 has 16 amino acids. Looked up from germline, CDR1 is SGHTA and CDR2 is FQGNSA. The V gene lost 4 bases and the J gene lost 4 bases, with 19 bases spanning the gap. CDR3 sequence reads: CASSSRAEGLSYGYTF. CDR3 DNA sequence: TGTGCCAGCAGCTCGAGGGCAGAAGGATTAAGCTATGGCTACACCTTC.

The rearrangement joins TRBV6-5 to TRBJ2-5; D may be TRBD1 or TRBD2 (5 bases each). The CDR3 spans 13 residues. Trimming removed 7 bases at V and 1 base at J, with 10 bases between. The germline V gene encodes CDR1 MNHEY and CDR2 SVGAGI. The CDR3 DNA reads TGTGCCAGCACTAGGGACCTCCAAGAGACCCAGTACTTC. It is translated as CASTRDLQETQYF.

V is TRBV7-8 and J is TRBJ1-1; D is ambiguous. Germline CDR1 SGHVS, CDR2 FQNEAQ. V was shortened by 2 bases and J by 1 base, with 5 bases between the two germline ends. The CDR3 is 13 amino acids. For the CDR3, the DNA is TGTGCCAGCAGCTTACGGGGGAACACTGAAGCTTTCTTT. As protein: CASSLRGNTEAFF.